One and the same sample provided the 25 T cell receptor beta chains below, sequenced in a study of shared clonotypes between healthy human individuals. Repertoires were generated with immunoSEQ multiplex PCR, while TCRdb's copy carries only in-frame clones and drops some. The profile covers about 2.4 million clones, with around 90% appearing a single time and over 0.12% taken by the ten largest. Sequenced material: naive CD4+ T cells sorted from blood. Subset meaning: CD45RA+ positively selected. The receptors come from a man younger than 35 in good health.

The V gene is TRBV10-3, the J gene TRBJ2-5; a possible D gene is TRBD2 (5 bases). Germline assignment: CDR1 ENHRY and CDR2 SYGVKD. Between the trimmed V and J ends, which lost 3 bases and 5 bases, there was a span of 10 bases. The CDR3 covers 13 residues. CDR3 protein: CAISEIGEETQYF. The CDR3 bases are TGTGCCATCAGTGAAATCGGGGAGGAGACCCAGTACTTC.

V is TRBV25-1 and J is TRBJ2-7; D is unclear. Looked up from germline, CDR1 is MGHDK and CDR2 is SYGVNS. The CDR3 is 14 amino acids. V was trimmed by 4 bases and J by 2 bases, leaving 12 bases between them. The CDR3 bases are TGTGCCAGCAGTGCTCGAACAGACCCCTACGAGCAGTACTTC. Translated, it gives CASSARTDPYEQYF.

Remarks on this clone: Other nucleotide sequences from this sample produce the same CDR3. In nucleotides, the CDR3 is TGTGCCAGCCGGACGGCAAACACTGAAGCTTTCTTT. This encodes CASRTANTEAFF. V and J are TRBV5-4 and TRBJ1-1; no clear D gene. V was cut by 7 bases and J by 2 bases, with 9 bases left in between. Germline V gene data show CDR1 as SGHNT and CDR2 as YYREEE (reference sequence). CDR3 length: 12 residues.

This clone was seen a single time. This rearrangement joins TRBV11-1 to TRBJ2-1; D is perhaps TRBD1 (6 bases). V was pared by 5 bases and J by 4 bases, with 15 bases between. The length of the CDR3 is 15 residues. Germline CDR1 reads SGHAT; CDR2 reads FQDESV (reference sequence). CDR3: CASSLGTNHYNEQFF. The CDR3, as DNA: TGTGCCAGCAGCCTCGGGACAAACCATTACAATGAGCAGTTCTTC.

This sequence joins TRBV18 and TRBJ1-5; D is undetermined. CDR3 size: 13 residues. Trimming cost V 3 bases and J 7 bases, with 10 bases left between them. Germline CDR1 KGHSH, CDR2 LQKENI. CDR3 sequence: CASSPVQAQPQHF. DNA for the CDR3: TGTGCCAGCTCACCTGTCCAGGCGCAGCCCCAGCATTTT.

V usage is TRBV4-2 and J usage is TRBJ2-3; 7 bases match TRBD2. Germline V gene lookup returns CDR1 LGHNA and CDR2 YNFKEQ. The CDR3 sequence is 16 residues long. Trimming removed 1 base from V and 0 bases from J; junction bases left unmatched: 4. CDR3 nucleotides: TGTGCCAGCAGCCAAGTTGGCGGGGGAAGCACAGATACGCAGTATTTT. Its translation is CASSQVGGGSTDTQYF.

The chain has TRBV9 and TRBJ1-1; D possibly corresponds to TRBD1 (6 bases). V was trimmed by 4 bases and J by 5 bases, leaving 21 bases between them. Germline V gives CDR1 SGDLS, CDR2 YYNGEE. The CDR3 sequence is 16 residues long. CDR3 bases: TGTGCCAGCAGCTCTCCAAGGGGGAGTCGGGGAACTGAAGCTTTCTTT. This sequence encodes CASSSPRGSRGTEAFF.

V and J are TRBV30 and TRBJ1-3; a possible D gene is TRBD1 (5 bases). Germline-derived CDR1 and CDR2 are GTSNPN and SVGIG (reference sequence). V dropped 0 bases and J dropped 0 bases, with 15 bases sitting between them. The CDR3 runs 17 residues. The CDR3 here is CAWSVLSRGISGNTIYF. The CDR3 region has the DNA TGTGCCTGGAGTGTACTAAGTCGGGGGATCTCTGGAAACACCATATATTTT.

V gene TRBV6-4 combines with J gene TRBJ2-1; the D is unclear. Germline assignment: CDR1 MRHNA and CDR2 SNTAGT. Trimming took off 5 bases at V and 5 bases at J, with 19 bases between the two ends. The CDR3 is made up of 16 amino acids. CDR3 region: CASSPTPAVLHNEQFF. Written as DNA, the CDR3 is TGTGCCAGCAGTCCGACTCCTGCAGTCCTTCACAATGAGCAGTTCTTC.

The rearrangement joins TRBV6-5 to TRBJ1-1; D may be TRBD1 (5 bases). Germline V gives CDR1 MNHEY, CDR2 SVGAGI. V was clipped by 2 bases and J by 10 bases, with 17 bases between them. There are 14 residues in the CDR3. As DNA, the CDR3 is TGTGCCAGCAGTTACACTCGGACTACAGGAGGAGCTTTCTTT. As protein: CASSYTRTTGGAFF.

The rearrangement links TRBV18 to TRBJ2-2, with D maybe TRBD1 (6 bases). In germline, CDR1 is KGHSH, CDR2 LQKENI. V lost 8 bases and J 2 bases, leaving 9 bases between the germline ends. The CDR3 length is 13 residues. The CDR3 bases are TGTGCCAGCAGGACAGACAACACCGGGGAGCTGTTTTTT. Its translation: CASRTDNTGELFF. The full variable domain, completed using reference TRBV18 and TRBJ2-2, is NAGVMQNPRHLVRRRGQEARLRCSPMKGHSHVYWYRQLPEEGLKFMVYLQKENIIDESGMPKERFSAEFPKEGPSILRIQQVVRGDSAAYFCASRTDNTGELFFGEGSRLTVL.

CDR3 sequence reads: CASSMPPGTGGLEPQHF. CDR3 DNA sequence: TGTGCCAGTAGTATGCCCCCCGGGACAGGGGGCTTGGAGCCCCAGCATTTT. The chain links TRBV19 to TRBJ1-5; 12 bases match TRBD1. This CDR3 comprises 17 residues. With 3 bases clipped from V and 8 bases from J, the junction kept 11 bases outside the gene matches. Per germline, CDR1 LNHDA and CDR2 SQIVND (reference sequence).

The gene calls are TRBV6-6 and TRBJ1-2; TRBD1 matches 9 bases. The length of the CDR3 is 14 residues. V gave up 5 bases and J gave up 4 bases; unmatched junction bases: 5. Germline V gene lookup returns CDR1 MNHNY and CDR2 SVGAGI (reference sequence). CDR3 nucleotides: TGTGCCAGCAGTCCTACAGGGGGCTTCTATGGCTACACCTTC. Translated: CASSPTGGFYGYTF.

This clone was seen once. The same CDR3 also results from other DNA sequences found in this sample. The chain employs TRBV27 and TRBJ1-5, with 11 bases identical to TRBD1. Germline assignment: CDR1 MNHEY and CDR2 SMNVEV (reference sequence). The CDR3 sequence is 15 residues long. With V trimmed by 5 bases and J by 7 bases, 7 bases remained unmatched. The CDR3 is CASSPGTGGNQPQHF. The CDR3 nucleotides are TGTGCCAGCAGTCCAGGGACAGGGGGTAACCAGCCCCAGCATTTT.

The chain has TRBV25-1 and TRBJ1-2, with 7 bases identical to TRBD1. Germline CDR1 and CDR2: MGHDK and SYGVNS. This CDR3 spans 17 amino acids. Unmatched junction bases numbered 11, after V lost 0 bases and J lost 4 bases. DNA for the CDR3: TGTGCCAGCAGTGAATACAGTGTAAGGGGGCTCCCCTATGGCTACACCTTC. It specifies CASSEYSVRGLPYGYTF.

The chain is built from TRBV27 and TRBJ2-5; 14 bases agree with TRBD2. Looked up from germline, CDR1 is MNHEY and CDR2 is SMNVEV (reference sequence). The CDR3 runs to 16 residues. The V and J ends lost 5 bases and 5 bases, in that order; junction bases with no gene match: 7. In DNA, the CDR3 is TGTGCCAGCAGTGGACCGGGACTAGCGGGGGCCGAGACCCAGTACTTC. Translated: CASSGPGLAGAETQYF.

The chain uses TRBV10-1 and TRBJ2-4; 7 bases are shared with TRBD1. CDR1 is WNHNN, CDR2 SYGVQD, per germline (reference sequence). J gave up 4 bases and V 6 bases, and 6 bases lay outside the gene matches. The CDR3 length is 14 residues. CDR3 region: CASRGRQGKNIQYF. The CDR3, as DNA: TGCGCCAGCAGAGGACGACAGGGAAAAAACATTCAGTACTTC.

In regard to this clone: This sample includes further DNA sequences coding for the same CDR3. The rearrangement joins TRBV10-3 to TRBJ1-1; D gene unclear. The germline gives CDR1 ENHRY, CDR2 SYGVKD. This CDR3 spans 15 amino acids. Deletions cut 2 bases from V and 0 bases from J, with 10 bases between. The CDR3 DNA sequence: TGTGCCATCAGTGAGACCGGTCTGATGAACACTGAAGCTTTCTTT. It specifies CAISETGLMNTEAFF.

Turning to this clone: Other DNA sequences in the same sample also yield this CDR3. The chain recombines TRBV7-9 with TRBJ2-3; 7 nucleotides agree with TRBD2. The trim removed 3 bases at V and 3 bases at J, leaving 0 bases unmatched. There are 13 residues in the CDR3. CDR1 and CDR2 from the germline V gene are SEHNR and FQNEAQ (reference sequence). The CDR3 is CASSLGGTDTQYF. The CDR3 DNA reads TGTGCCAGCAGCTTGGGGGGGACAGATACGCAGTATTTT. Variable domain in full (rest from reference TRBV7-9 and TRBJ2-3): DTGVSQNPRHKITKRGQNVTFRCDPISEHNRLYWYRQTLGQGPEFLTYFQNEAQLEKSRLLSDRFSAERPKGSFSTLEIQRTEQGDSAMYLCASSLGGTDTQYFGPGTRLTVL.

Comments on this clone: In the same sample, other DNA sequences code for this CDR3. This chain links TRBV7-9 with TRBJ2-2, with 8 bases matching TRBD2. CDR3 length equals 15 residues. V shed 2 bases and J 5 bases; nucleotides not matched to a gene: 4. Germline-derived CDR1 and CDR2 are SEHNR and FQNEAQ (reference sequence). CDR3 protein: CASSLTGGRTGELFF. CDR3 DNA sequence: TGTGCCAGCAGCTTAACGGGAGGGAGGACCGGGGAGCTGTTTTTT.

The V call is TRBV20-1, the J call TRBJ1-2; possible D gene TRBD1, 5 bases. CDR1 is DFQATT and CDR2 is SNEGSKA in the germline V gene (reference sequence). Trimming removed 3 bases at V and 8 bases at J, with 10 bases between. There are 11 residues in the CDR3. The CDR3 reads CSARTDGGYTF. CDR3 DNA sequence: TGCAGTGCTAGGACAGATGGGGGCTACACCTTC.

This chain's CDR3 is CASSYQAGEQYF. CDR3 in DNA: TGTGCCAGCAGCTATCAAGCGGGCGAGCAGTACTTC. The J gene is TRBJ2-7, the V gene TRBV7-9; tentatively, D is TRBD2 (6 bases). From germline, CDR1 is SEHNR and CDR2 FQNEAQ (reference sequence). The V end lost 4 bases, the J end lost 6 bases, and 10 bases lay between the germline ends. The CDR3 extends over 12 amino acids.

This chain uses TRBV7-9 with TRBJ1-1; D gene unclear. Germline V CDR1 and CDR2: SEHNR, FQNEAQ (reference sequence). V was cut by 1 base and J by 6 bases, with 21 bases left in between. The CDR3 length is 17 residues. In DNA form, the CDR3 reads TGTGCCAGCAGCTTAGAACGGTCGACTGAATGGGCTGCTGAAGCTTTCTTT. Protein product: CASSLERSTEWAAEAFF. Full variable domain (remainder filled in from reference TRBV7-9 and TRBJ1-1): DTGVSQNPRHKITKRGQNVTFRCDPISEHNRLYWYRQTLGQGPEFLTYFQNEAQLEKSRLLSDRFSAERPKGSFSTLEIQRTEQGDSAMYLCASSLERSTEWAAEAFFGQGTRLTVV.

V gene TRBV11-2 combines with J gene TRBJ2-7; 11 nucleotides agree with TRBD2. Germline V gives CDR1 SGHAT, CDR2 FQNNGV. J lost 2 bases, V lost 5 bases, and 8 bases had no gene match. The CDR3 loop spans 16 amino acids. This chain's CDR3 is CASSPLPSGGTYEQYF. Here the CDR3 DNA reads TGTGCCAGCAGCCCCCTGCCTAGCGGGGGGACCTACGAGCAGTACTTC. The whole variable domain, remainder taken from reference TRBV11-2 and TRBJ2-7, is EAGVAQSPRYKIIEKRQSVAFWCNPISGHATLYWYQQILGQGPKLLIQFQNNGVVDDSQLPKDRFSAERLKGVDSTLKIQPAKLEDSAVYLCASSPLPSGGTYEQYFGPGTRLTVT.

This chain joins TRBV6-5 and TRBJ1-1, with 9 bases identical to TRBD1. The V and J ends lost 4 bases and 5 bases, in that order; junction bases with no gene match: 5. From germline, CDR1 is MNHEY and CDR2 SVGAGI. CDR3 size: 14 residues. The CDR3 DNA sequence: TGTGCCAGCAGTTCCCGGACAGGGGAAACTGAAGCTTTCTTT. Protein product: CASSSRTGETEAFF.